A single sample is the source of the 6 T cell receptor beta chains below, sequenced in a study of T cell responses to AZD1222 COVID-19 vaccine. Data came from immunoSEQ multiplex PCR; TCRdb stores just in-frame clones and leaves some out. The sample yields approximately 140,000 clones, about 90% seen once. Sequencing used peripheral blood, obtained on day 0 of MenACWY control vaccination. These receptors came from an adult in good health.

This clone occurred a few times. The CDR3 here is CAISGASGGYNEQFF. CDR3 in DNA: TGTGCCATCAGTGGGGCTAGCGGGGGTTACAATGAGCAGTTCTTC. The chain is built from TRBV10-3 and TRBJ2-1; 10 bases are shared with TRBD2. This CDR3 is built from 15 residues. From germline, CDR1 is ENHRY and CDR2 SYGVKD. The V gene end was trimmed by 4 bases and the J gene end by 4 bases; junction bases not matched to a gene: 4.

The chain couples TRBV29-1 to TRBJ2-1; TRBD2 aligns across 7 bases. The junction had 11 bases not matched to a gene; V was cut back by 7 bases and J by 8 bases. This CDR3 is 13 amino acids long. The V gene's germline CDR1 is SQVTM and CDR2 ANQGSEA. Here the CDR3 reads CSGRFGGGYEQFF. CDR3 in DNA: TGCAGCGGACGCTTTGGGGGAGGGTATGAGCAGTTCTTC.

The J gene is TRBJ2-1, the V gene TRBV5-1; D unclear. Trimming removed 2 bases from V and 7 bases from J, with 7 bases in between. CDR3 size: 12 residues. Germline values: CDR1 SGHRS, CDR2 YFSETQ. The CDR3 DNA sequence: TGCGCCAGCAGCTTAGGAGTGAATGAGCAGTTCTTC. Translation: CASSLGVNEQFF.

V gene TRBV6-5 combines with J gene TRBJ2-1, with 9 positions matching TRBD1. The germline V gene has CDR1 MNHEY and CDR2 SVGAGI. V gave up 7 bases and J gave up 7 bases; unmatched junction bases: 11. The CDR3 spans 15 residues. The CDR3 region has the DNA TGTGCCAGCATATTGAGCCGGGACAGGGCGAATGAGCAGTTCTTC. It encodes CASILSRDRANEQFF.

The chain recombines TRBV21-1 with TRBJ2-7; the D segment call TRBD1 is taken from the table without a DNA check. TRBV21-1 has pseudogene status. This CDR3 region has 19 residues. CDR3 amino acids: CASSASDRYPLSPFGEQYF. In DNA, the CDR3 is TGTGCCAGCAGCGCATCGGACAGGTATCCACTCAGTCCCTTTGGGGAGCAGTACTTC.

The V gene is TRBV19, the J gene TRBJ2-1; 8 nucleotides line up with TRBD2. Germline V gene sequence: CDR1 LNHDA, CDR2 SQIVND (reference sequence). The CDR3 runs 14 residues. V was clipped by 5 bases and J by 14 bases; unmatched bases: 14. The CDR3 coding sequence is TGTGCCAGTAGTCCGCGGACTAGCTCCCTGATGGAGTTCTTC. It specifies CASSPRTSSLMEFF.